This is a list of T cell receptor beta chains from one sample in a study of tumor-infiltrating lymphocytes in primary liver carcinoma. TCRdb ran MiXCR on the multiplex PCR reads and lists one entry per CDR3 protein. The sample contains almost 200,000 distinct CDR3 sequences, 65% of which appear only once. Sequencing was carried out using peripheral blood. These receptors originate from a woman between 55 and 75 years old with primary liver carcinoma and hepatitis B virus infection. Both conserved end residues are part of each CDR3. The order of the fields is D gene, clone size, J gene, V gene, CDR3 DNA, CDR3 protein. The D gene is left open where the match is weak. The size entry is marked missing in some rows and otherwise reads once, few, many or a size class.

>TRBD2|NA|TRBJ2-2|TRBV11-2
TGTGCCAGCAGCACGATTAGCGGGGGCGGGGAGCTGTTTTTT
CASSTISGGGELFF
>NA|NA|TRBJ1-1|TRBV6-1
TGTGCCAGCACTCAAGTGGGGTACACTGAATCTCTCTTT
CASTQVGYTESLF
>NA|NA|TRBJ2-7|TRBV7-9
TGTGCCAGCAGCAGACCGAACTACGAGCAGTACTTC
CASSRPNYEQYF
>TRBD2|NA|TRBJ2-1|TRBV5-5
TGTGCCAGCAGCTACAGACTAACTAACGGGAGGGACAATGAGCAGTTCTTC
CASSYRLTNGRDNEQFF
>NA|many|TRBJ2-7|TRBV5-6
TGTGCCAGCAGCGGGAGACGGATCAACGAGCAGTACTTC
CASSGRRINEQYF
>NA|many|TRBJ2-3|TRBV6-6
TGTGCCAGCAGTAAAGGCGGGACTCGGGGGACTAGCACAGATACGCAGTATTTT
CASSKGGTRGTSTDTQYF
>TRBD2|many|TRBJ2-1|TRBV6-2/TRBV6-3
TGTGCCAGCAGTAATGGACTAGCGGGGGGCGATGAGCAGTTCTTC
CASSNGLAGGDEQFF
>NA|many|TRBJ1-1|TRBV12-3/TRBV12-4
TGTGCCAGCAGAGCAGGACAGAAGAACACTGAAGCTTTCTTT
CASRAGQKNTEAFF
>TRBD2|many|TRBJ2-1|TRBV10-2
TGCGCCAGCAGTGAGCAGGGACTAGCGGGAGGGGTTACCTACAATGAGCAGTTCTTC
CASSEQGLAGGVTYNEQFF
>NA|NA|TRBJ2-3|TRBV4-1
TGCGCCAGCAGCCAAGCCCGCCTCGGTAGCATAGATACGGAGTATTTT
CASSQARLGSIDTEYF
>NA|many|TRBJ1-5|TRBV29-1
TGCAGCGTTGAAGATCGAGGGAGAACCCAGCATTTT
CSVEDRGRTQHF
>NA|NA|TRBJ1-1|TRBV6-1
TGTGCCAGCAGGCGGTCCATCGGCCTGAACACTGAAGTTTTCTTT
CASRRSIGLNTEVFF
>NA|NA|TRBJ2-7|TRBV9
TGTGTCAGCAGCGCGCGGGACGGCTACGAGCAGTACTTC
CVSSARDGYEQYF
>NA|NA|TRBJ1-3|TRBV28
TGTGCCAGCAGTTTTCTACAGATCTCTGGAAACACCATATATTTT
CASSFLQISGNTIYF
>NA|few|TRBJ2-2|TRBV11-2
TGTGCCAGCAGCTTACATCAAAGCGCCGGGGAGCTGTTTTTT
CASSLHQSAGELFF
>NA|NA|TRBJ1-4|TRBV30
TGTGCCTGGAGTATCTTCCCCTACAGGCTAGGCGAAAAACTGTTTTTT
CAWSIFPYRLGEKLFF
>NA|NA|TRBJ2-1|TRBV7-8
TGTACCAGCAGCCCCCAGCCGGACTCCTACAATGAGCAGTTCTTC
CTSSPQPDSYNEQFF
>NA|few|TRBJ2-2|TRBV6-1
TGTGCCAGCAGCCGAGTCACGGGTGGGGGGATGGACACCGGGGAGCTGTTTTTT
CASSRVTGGGMDTGELFF